These 28 T cell receptor beta chains came from one sample sequenced in a study of blood T cell repertoires in COVID-19. Sequencing was performed with immunoSEQ multiplex PCR; in TCRdb, only in-frame clones are kept and a portion is missing. The sample carries under 350,000 clones, roughly 91% recorded once. The sample taken for sequencing was PBMCs or T cells enriched from blood (not recorded which). The receptors were sampled from a woman in her fifties or sixties who had recovered from COVID-19.

The chain uses TRBV6-5 and TRBJ1-4; 9 bases align to TRBD1. V gave up 6 bases and J gave up 5 bases; unmatched junction bases: 1. The CDR3 consists of 13 residues. CDR1 is MNHEY and CDR2 is SVGAGI in the germline V gene. CDR3 in amino acids: CASRGQGNEKLFF. The CDR3 bases are TGTGCCAGCAGAGGACAGGGGAATGAAAAACTGTTTTTT.

This clone was recorded only once. The chain uses TRBV28 and TRBJ2-1, with a possible D match to TRBD1 (6 bases). There are 12 residues in the CDR3. Germline V gene lookup returns CDR1 MDHEN and CDR2 SYDVKM. The germline V and J ends were trimmed by 5 bases and 15 bases, with 17 bases remaining between them. CDR3 DNA: TGTGCCAGCAGTGACATGGGGGCCGGTAGGTTCTTC. Translating it yields CASSDMGAGRFF.

The V call is TRBV5-6, the J call TRBJ2-7, with a possible D match to TRBD1 (6 bases). V was pared by 4 bases and J by 12 bases, with 20 bases between. This CDR3 region has 13 residues. CDR1 and CDR2 (germline): SGHDT, YYEEEE. The CDR3 region has the DNA TGTGCCAGCAGCCCGTACGCAGGGGCAACGGGGTACTTC. Its protein product is CASSPYAGATGYF.

The chain joins TRBV30 to TRBJ1-5; TRBD1 agrees at 9 bases. V lost 3 bases, J lost 4 bases, and 4 bases stayed unmatched. This CDR3 is 14 amino acids long. CDR1 is GTSNPN, CDR2 SVGIG, per germline (reference sequence). CDR3 protein: CAWSLGTGNQPQHF. CDR3 nucleotide sequence: TGTGCCTGGAGCCTCGGGACAGGGAATCAGCCCCAGCATTTT.

The V gene is TRBV5-6, the J gene TRBJ1-2; D not certain. The CDR3 has 12 amino acids. The V end lost 5 bases, the J end lost 4 bases, and 9 bases lay between the germline ends. The germline V gene has CDR1 SGHDT and CDR2 YYEEEE. CDR3 in DNA: TGTGCCAGCAGTCGAGAACCCTATGGCTACACCTTC. Translation: CASSREPYGYTF.

This clone was counted a few times. The chain combines TRBV2 with TRBJ2-4; 7 bases line up with TRBD1. Per germline, CDR1 SNHLY and CDR2 FYNNEI. There are 14 residues in the CDR3. V gave up 3 bases and J gave up 6 bases; unmatched junction bases: 5. The CDR3 region has the DNA TGTGCCAGCAGTGATCTGGGGGACAGAAACATTCAGTACTTC. It encodes CASSDLGDRNIQYF.

The genes are TRBV27 and TRBJ2-2, with TRBD1 as a possible D gene (5 bases). There are 15 residues in the CDR3. Trimming cost V 2 bases and J 4 bases, with 11 bases left between them. Germline V CDR1 and CDR2: MNHEY, SMNVEV (reference sequence). The CDR3 DNA reads as TGTGCCAGCAGTTTAAAAGGGGCAGCCACCGGGGAGCTGTTTTTT. It translates to CASSLKGAATGELFF.

This clone was counted a single time. This chain joins TRBV4-2 and TRBJ2-2, with TRBD2 as a possible D gene (5 bases). Trimming pared 4 bases from V and 7 bases from J, leaving 19 bases between. CDR1 LGHNA and CDR2 YNFKEQ come from the germline V gene. CDR3 size: 16 residues. CDR3 region: CASSLEAASWVGELFF. The CDR3 DNA follows: TGTGCCAGCAGCCTCGAAGCCGCTAGCTGGGTCGGGGAGCTGTTTTTT.

The chain recombines TRBV3-1 (or the pseudogene TRBV3-2) with TRBJ1-1, with D uncertain. Germline V gene lookup returns CDR1 LGHDT and CDR2 YNNKEL (reference sequence). Trimming shortened V by 0 bases and J by 9 bases, and 11 bases separated the two germline ends. The CDR3 loop spans 13 amino acids. CDR3 coding DNA: TGTGCCAGCAGCCAAGAGGGCGGGCCCAAAGCTTTCTTT. Amino acid sequence: CASSQEGGPKAFF.

This chain connects TRBV7-9 to TRBJ2-3; 12 nucleotides agree with TRBD2. With 5 bases clipped from V and 5 bases from J, the junction kept 8 bases outside the gene matches. CDR1 is SEHNR and CDR2 is FQNEAQ in the germline V gene (reference sequence). The CDR3 consists of 16 residues. The CDR3 loop is CASSPQTSGGVDTQYF. In nucleotides, the CDR3 is TGTGCCAGCAGCCCCCAGACTAGCGGGGGTGTAGATACGCAGTATTTT.

V usage is TRBV9 and J usage is TRBJ1-5; 7 nucleotides agree with TRBD1. The CDR3 is 15 residues long. Germline CDR1 is SGDLS and CDR2 is YYNGEE. J gave up 4 bases and V 1 base, and 5 bases lay outside the gene matches. The CDR3 DNA is TGTGCCAGCAGCGTATCCACAGGGGATAATCAGCCCCAGCATTTT. Amino acids: CASSVSTGDNQPQHF.

V and J are TRBV5-1 and TRBJ2-5, with 7 bases fitting TRBD2. CDR1 and CDR2 (germline): SGHRS, YFSETQ. CDR3 length equals 15 residues. V trimming: 0 bases; J trimming: 4 bases; junction bases outside the gene matches: 6. CDR3 coding DNA: TGCGCCAGCAGCTTGGGTGGGGGGGATCGAGAGACCCAGTACTTC. This sequence encodes CASSLGGGDRETQYF.

The rearrangement joins TRBV19 to TRBJ2-1; 7 bases map to TRBD1. Trimming took 4 bases from V and 8 from J; bases not matched to a gene: 11. Germline CDR1 LNHDA, CDR2 SQIVND (reference sequence). This CDR3 is 15 amino acids long. The CDR3 sequence is CASSNLRQGRDEQFF. The CDR3 coding sequence is TGTGCCAGTAGTAATTTGCGACAGGGCAGGGATGAGCAGTTCTTC.

The gene calls are TRBV4-2 and TRBJ2-7; 9 bases fit TRBD1. This CDR3 has 14 amino acids. J lost 6 bases, V lost 2 bases, and 5 bases had no gene match. Germline V gene data show CDR1 as LGHNA and CDR2 as YNFKEQ. The chain's CDR3 is CASSQTGTGFEQYF. CDR3 in DNA: TGTGCCAGCAGCCAAACCGGGACAGGGTTCGAGCAGTACTTC.

V and J are TRBV5-4 and TRBJ1-2, with 8 nucleotides matching TRBD1. Germline V CDR1 and CDR2: SGHNT, YYREEE (reference sequence). The CDR3 is 15 residues long. V shed 4 bases, J shed 1 base, and the junction held 6 bases outside the gene matches. The CDR3 DNA reads TGTGCCAGCAGCCTAGGGACAGGAAGTAACTATGGCTACACCTTC. Its translation: CASSLGTGSNYGYTF.

The J gene is TRBJ1-1, the V gene TRBV6-5, with 10 positions matching TRBD1. CDR1 and CDR2 (germline): MNHEY, SVGAGI. This CDR3 is built from 14 residues. The J segment lost 4 bases and the V segment lost 7 bases, leaving 6 bases of the junction unmatched. This CDR3 is CASNSDRGLTEAFF. The CDR3 DNA reads TGTGCCAGCAACTCTGACAGGGGGCTCACTGAAGCTTTCTTT.

The rearrangement uses TRBV11-2 and TRBJ2-7, with 13 nucleotides matching TRBD2. The CDR3 contains 16 residues. V lost 6 bases to trimming and J lost 0 bases; unmatched junction nucleotides: 5. Germline loops: CDR1 SGHAT, CDR2 FQNNGV. CDR3 bases: TGTGCCAGCAGGGGACTAGCGGGGAATAGCTCCTACGAGCAGTACTTC. Its protein product is CASRGLAGNSSYEQYF.

The rearrangement uses TRBV6-5 and TRBJ1-6, with D possibly being TRBD1 (6 bases). V was cut by 0 bases and J by 9 bases, with 12 bases left in between. CDR3 length: 15 amino acids. Germline CDR1 and CDR2: MNHEY and SVGAGI. CDR3 nucleotides: TGTGCCAGCAGTTACTCTTGGGACACTGTTTCACCCCTCCACTTT. As protein: CASSYSWDTVSPLHF.

This clone was picked up one time. The chain recombines TRBV2 with TRBJ1-6; D remains ambiguous. The CDR3 is 15 residues long. V lost 6 bases, J lost 5 bases, and 14 bases lay in between. Germline CDR1 is SNHLY and CDR2 is FYNNEI. The CDR3 bases are TGTGCCAGCAGCGGGATCCGCGGGGATAATTCACCCCTCCACTTT. This codes for CASSGIRGDNSPLHF.

The CDR3 sequence is CASRSDRAKYF. The CDR3 coding sequence is TGTGCCAGCAGGAGCGACAGGGCAAAGTACTTC. V and J are TRBV28 and TRBJ2-7; 7 nucleotides agree with TRBD1. V dropped 6 bases and J dropped 11; count of bases not matched to a gene: 7. The CDR3 extends over 11 amino acids. Germline CDR1 MDHEN, CDR2 SYDVKM.

The chain is built from TRBV28 and TRBJ1-2; weak D call: TRBD1 (6 bases). Germline V lookup: CDR1 MDHEN, CDR2 SYDVKM. The CDR3 runs to 12 residues. With 6 bases removed from V and 7 bases from J, the gap between germline ends came to 12 bases. CDR3 in DNA: TGTGCCAGCAGCCTACAGGGACGTGGCTACACCTTC. Amino acid sequence: CASSLQGRGYTF.

The genes are TRBV3-1 (or the pseudogene TRBV3-2) and TRBJ1-3, with a possible D match to TRBD1 (6 bases). V dropped 1 base and J dropped 0 bases, with 7 bases sitting between them. The CDR3 totals 15 residues. From germline, CDR1 is LGHDT and CDR2 YNNKEL (reference sequence). CDR3 bases: TGTGCCAGCAGCCAAGTAGGGGGCTCTGGAAACACCATATATTTT. Its translation: CASSQVGGSGNTIYF.

V is TRBV19 and J is TRBJ2-3, with D possibly matching TRBD2 (5 bases). Trimming cost V 3 bases and J 3 bases, with 19 bases left between them. Germline lookup yields CDR1 LNHDA and CDR2 SQIVND (reference sequence). CDR3 size: 17 residues. This CDR3 is CASSIVRAKEVTDTQYF. The CDR3 DNA reads as TGTGCCAGTAGTATTGTAAGGGCGAAGGAGGTTACAGATACGCAGTATTTT.

The chain links TRBV6-5 to TRBJ1-2, with a weak D call TRBD1 (6 bases). Trimming cost V 6 bases and J 4 bases, with 12 bases left between them. This CDR3 spans 13 amino acids. CDR1 and CDR2 (germline): MNHEY, SVGAGI. CDR3 in amino acids: CASRVGGFYGYTF. In nucleotides, the CDR3 is TGTGCCAGCAGGGTAGGGGGTTTCTATGGCTACACCTTC.

The genes are TRBV24-1 and TRBJ1-3; 8 nucleotides line up with TRBD1. Trimming removed 5 bases from V and 2 bases from J; junction bases left unmatched: 7. This CDR3 contains 16 residues. Germline V gene lookup returns CDR1 KGHDR and CDR2 SFDVKD. The CDR3 reads CATSGSTGETGNTIYF. CDR3 sequence (DNA): TGTGCCACCAGTGGGTCGACAGGGGAGACTGGAAACACCATATATTTT.

This chain links TRBV2 with TRBJ1-1; D is unresolved. The CDR3 extends over 14 amino acids. From germline, CDR1 is SNHLY and CDR2 FYNNEI. Trimming stripped 8 bases from V and 5 bases from J, with 18 bases between. In DNA, the CDR3 is TGTGCCAGCGACTCAAGTCGGGGAAGGACTGAAGCTTTCTTT. This translates into CASDSSRGRTEAFF.

CDR3 residues: CASTPKPPQATIQPQHF. CDR3 DNA: TGTGCCAGCACTCCCAAACCCCCCCAGGCCACAATACAGCCCCAGCATTTT. The chain joins TRBV27 to TRBJ1-5; no definite D call. The germline V gene has CDR1 MNHEY and CDR2 SMNVEV (reference sequence). CDR3 size: 17 residues. Trimming removed 7 bases from V and 7 bases from J, with 26 bases in between.

This clone was detected once. This chain links TRBV18 with TRBJ1-1, with TRBD1 matching 7 bases. This CDR3 is 13 amino acids long. With 6 bases clipped from V and 8 bases from J, the junction kept 9 bases outside the gene matches. Germline CDR1 is KGHSH and CDR2 is LQKENI. CDR3 in DNA: TGTGCCAGCTCGGGGGACAGCTTCGTAGAAGCTTTCTTT. Its translation is CASSGDSFVEAFF.